These 17 T cell receptor beta chains were sequenced from one sample in a study of T-cell memory formation after mild COVID-19. One entry per CDR3 protein results from TCRdb running MiXCR on the 5' RACE reads. The sample has roughly 86,000 distinct CDR3 sequences, around an eighth seen once. The specimen was PBMCs or a T cell subset sorted from them (not recorded which). The receptors were gathered from an adult woman who had mild COVID-19 (a few samples of this study predate the infection). Cell type and time point are not known.

This rearrangement joins TRBV7-8 to TRBJ2-1, with D perhaps TRBD1 (6 bases). The CDR3 has 14 amino acids. Trimming took 6 bases from V and 3 from J, leaving 12 bases between them. Germline CDR1 is SGHVS and CDR2 is FQNEAQ. The CDR3 nucleotides are TGTGCCAGCAGACCGAGACAGGACTACAATGAGCAGTTCTTC. It specifies CASRPRQDYNEQFF.

V is TRBV7-2 and J is TRBJ2-1, with D possibly TRBD2 on 5 matching bases. V lost 2 bases, J lost 8 bases, and 10 bases lay in between. Germline CDR1 SGHTA, CDR2 FQGNSA. The CDR3 spans 13 residues. The DNA of the CDR3 is TGTGCCAGCAGCTTAATTACAGCGGATGAGCAGTTCTTC. It is translated as CASSLITADEQFF.

This sequence joins TRBV21-1 and TRBJ2-3; the tabulated D call, TRBD1, remains unverified against the DNA. TRBV21-1 is labeled a pseudogene. This CDR3 has 16 residues. For the CDR3, the DNA is TGTGCCAGCAGCAAAAGAGGGACAGACCCCACAGATACGCAGTATTTT. This sequence encodes CASSKRGTDPTDTQYF.

This clonotype was seen more than once but under ten times. The chain has TRBV6-5 and TRBJ1-2, with 9 bases lining up with TRBD1. This CDR3 is built from 14 residues. V lost 2 bases, J lost 4 bases, and 2 bases stayed unmatched. Germline CDR1 and CDR2: MNHEY and SVGAGI. The DNA of the CDR3 is TGTGCCAGCAGTTACATGGGACAGGGCTATGGCTACACCTTC. It encodes CASSYMGQGYGYTF.

The chain joins TRBV7-9 to TRBJ2-6, with TRBD2 matching over 11 bases. V lost 5 bases, J lost 0 bases, and 6 bases stayed unmatched. CDR3 length equals 18 residues. In germline, CDR1 is SEHNR, CDR2 FQNEAQ (reference sequence). The CDR3 region has the DNA TGTGCCAGCAGCCCCGGGACTAGCGGAAGCTCTGGGGCCAACGTCCTGACTTTC. Translation: CASSPGTSGSSGANVLTF.

This sequence joins TRBV15 and TRBJ2-1, with TRBD1 identical over 10 bases. Germline CDR1 reads LNHNV; CDR2 reads YYDKDF (reference sequence). V gave up 1 base and J gave up 4 bases; unmatched junction bases: 4. The CDR3 extends over 16 amino acids. The CDR3 is CATSRGGTGVYNEQFF. The CDR3 bases are TGTGCCACCAGCAGAGGGGGGACAGGGGTGTACAATGAGCAGTTCTTC. The complete variable domain, with remaining parts taken from reference TRBV15 and TRBJ2-1, reads DAMVIQNPRYQVTQFGKPVTLSCSQTLNHNVMYWYQQKSSQAPKLLFHYYDKDFNNEADTPDNFQSRRPNTSFCFLDIRSPGLGDTAMYLCATSRGGTGVYNEQFFGPGTRLTVL.

This clonotype has a handful of counts. The rearrangement links TRBV5-1 to TRBJ2-7, with D perhaps TRBD1 or TRBD2 (5 bases each). Germline V CDR1 and CDR2: SGHRS, YFSETQ. Trimming stripped 4 bases from V and 3 bases from J, with 8 bases between. CDR3 length equals 12 residues. The CDR3 here is CASSGDDYEQYF. Written as DNA, the CDR3 is TGCGCCAGCAGCGGGGACGACTACGAGCAGTACTTC.

V gene TRBV7-9 combines with J gene TRBJ2-7; no reliable D call. The V gene lost 3 bases and the J gene lost 2 bases, with 17 bases spanning the gap. Germline-derived CDR1 and CDR2 are SEHNR and FQNEAQ (reference sequence). This CDR3 region has 16 residues. The CDR3 DNA is TGTGCCAGCAGCTTGCCAACCGGGCCTGGAGCCTACGAGCAGTACTTC. This sequence encodes CASSLPTGPGAYEQYF.

This clonotype was seen more than once but under ten times. The V and J genes are TRBV4-1 and TRBJ2-1; the D is unclear. This CDR3 contains 12 residues. CDR1 and CDR2 (germline): MGHRA, YSYEKL. V dropped 5 bases and J dropped 10 bases, with 12 bases sitting between them. The CDR3 DNA sequence: TGCGCCAGCAGCTCCACCTATTTAGAGCAGTTCTTC. Its translation: CASSSTYLEQFF.

The chain couples TRBV4-3 to TRBJ2-7, with D maybe TRBD1 (5 bases). The CDR3 sequence is 14 residues long. Trimming stripped 8 bases from V and 4 bases from J, with 18 bases between. CDR1 and CDR2 (germline): LGHNA, YSLEER. The CDR3 protein is CASSQGTPSYEQYF. The DNA of the CDR3 is TGCGCCAGCTCCCAGGGTACTCCTTCGTACGAGCAGTACTTC.

This clonotype was counted between two and nine times. The gene calls are TRBV7-8 and TRBJ2-7; unclear D gene. V was trimmed by 0 bases and J by 6 bases, leaving 9 bases between them. This CDR3 is built from 13 residues. The germline gives CDR1 SGHVS, CDR2 FQNEAQ. CDR3 sequence (DNA): TGTGCCAGCAGCTTAGCAGTGTGGGTCGAGCAGTACTTC. This codes for CASSLAVWVEQYF.

V and J are TRBV7-9 and TRBJ2-7; TRBD2 might be the D (5 bases). Germline V lookup: CDR1 SEHNR, CDR2 FQNEAQ (reference sequence). The ends were cut back, 8 bases at V and 3 bases at J, with 14 bases in the middle. This CDR3 comprises 13 residues. The CDR3 sequence is CASQSGNYYEQYF. CDR3 nucleotide sequence: TGTGCCAGCCAGTCCGGGAACTACTACGAGCAGTACTTC.

The genes are TRBV27 and TRBJ2-2; unclear D gene. The CDR3 has 14 residues. The V end was cut by 8 bases, the J end by 3 bases, with 13 bases between. Germline values: CDR1 MNHEY, CDR2 SMNVEV (reference sequence). The CDR3 loop reads CASREGIDTGELFF. The CDR3 coding sequence is TGTGCCAGCCGTGAAGGGATTGACACCGGGGAGCTGTTTTTT.

This clonotype occurred a few times. The chain links TRBV11-2 to TRBJ2-3; D is unresolved. The CDR3 is 13 residues long. The V end lost 5 bases, the J end lost 4 bases, and 10 bases lay between the germline ends. Germline V gives CDR1 SGHAT, CDR2 FQNNGV. The DNA of the CDR3 is TGTGCCAGCAGCCCCGAATATGCAGATACGCAGTATTTT. It codes for CASSPEYADTQYF.

In DNA form, the CDR3 reads TGTGCCAGCAGCGTAGGCCAGCCAAGTAATTCACCCCTCCACTTT. It specifies CASSVGQPSNSPLHF. The chain is built from TRBV9 and TRBJ1-6; D is uncertain. CDR3 length: 15 residues. Germline-derived CDR1 and CDR2 are SGDLS and YYNGEE. V dropped 0 bases and J dropped 6 bases, with 10 bases sitting between them.

The J gene is TRBJ2-5, the V gene TRBV12-3 or TRBV12-4; TRBD1 matches 10 bases. There are 13 residues in the CDR3. Unmatched junction bases numbered 2, after V lost 6 bases and J lost 4 bases. The CDR3 sequence is CASSRTGGETQYF. The CDR3 DNA follows: TGTGCCAGCAGCAGGACAGGGGGAGAGACCCAGTACTTC.

This clonotype was counted only a few times. The chain carries TRBV6-5 and TRBJ2-1; no firm D call. Germline lookup yields CDR1 MNHEY and CDR2 SVGAGI. Trimming left V 6 bases short and J 3 bases short, with 21 bases between. This CDR3 comprises 17 residues. This CDR3 is CASSHGWGRDGYNEQFF. DNA for the CDR3: TGTGCCAGCAGCCACGGATGGGGAAGAGATGGCTACAATGAGCAGTTCTTC.